The 16 T cell receptor beta chains reported below all come from one sample, sequenced in a study of blood T cell repertoires in COVID-19. Sequencing used immunoSEQ multiplex PCR; TCRdb keeps in-frame clones, though not all of them. The table records under 250,000 clones, 65% to 85% of them present only once. Sequencing was done on a sample of peripheral blood. The receptors come from a man aged 50-59 years with active or convalescent COVID-19.

The V gene is TRBV4-1, the J gene TRBJ2-3; 8 bases agree with TRBD1. Trimming took 1 base from V and 14 from J; bases not matched to a gene: 14. The CDR3 contains 15 residues. Germline V gives CDR1 MGHRA, CDR2 YSYEKL. The CDR3 here is CASSQGPGDRFFPYF. The CDR3 region has the DNA TGCGCCAGCAGCCAAGGTCCGGGGGACAGGTTCTTTCCGTATTTT.

The chain links TRBV11-2 to TRBJ2-5; TRBD1 agrees at 10 bases. The length of the CDR3 is 13 residues. V shed 5 bases and J 5 bases; nucleotides not matched to a gene: 2. Looked up from germline, CDR1 is SGHAT and CDR2 is FQNNGV. The CDR3 sequence: CASSRDRGETQYF. The CDR3 DNA reads TGTGCCAGCAGCCGGGACAGGGGTGAGACCCAGTACTTC. The full variable domain, its missing parts supplied by reference TRBV11-2 and TRBJ2-5, is EAGVAQSPRYKIIEKRQSVAFWCNPISGHATLYWYQQILGQGPKLLIQFQNNGVVDDSQLPKDRFSAERLKGVDSTLKIQPAKLEDSAVYLCASSRDRGETQYFGPGTRLLVL.

The V and J genes are TRBV18 and TRBJ1-5; D call uncertain. This CDR3 contains 17 residues. Trimming removed 3 bases from V and 0 bases from J, with 15 bases in between. The germline V gene has CDR1 KGHSH and CDR2 LQKENI. In nucleotides, the CDR3 is TGTGCCAGCTCACCCATCGACACAATCGGTAGCAATCAGCCCCAGCATTTT. Its translation: CASSPIDTIGSNQPQHF.

The chain links TRBV11-2 to TRBJ2-1, with 11 positions matching TRBD2. Germline assignment: CDR1 SGHAT and CDR2 FQNNGV. CDR3 length equals 15 residues. With 2 bases clipped from V and 5 bases from J, the junction kept 2 bases outside the gene matches. CDR3 amino acids: CASSLLAGGHNEQFF. The CDR3 DNA follows: TGTGCCAGCAGCTTACTAGCGGGGGGACACAATGAGCAGTTCTTC.

The chain links TRBV21-1 to TRBJ1-4; TRBD1, the table's D call, was not compared with the DNA. TRBV21-1 represents a pseudogene. This CDR3 is 16 amino acids long. The CDR3 nucleotides read TGTGCCAGGGGGGACAGGGCGTTTACAGAGGAAGGAAAACTGTTTTTT. It translates to CARGDRAFTEEGKLFF.

With regard to this clone: Other DNA sequences of this sample code for an identical CDR3. The chain couples TRBV30 to TRBJ1-6, with 7 bases identical to TRBD1. The CDR3 length is 15 residues. Germline V gives CDR1 GTSNPN, CDR2 SVGIG (reference sequence). With V trimmed by 3 bases and J by 5 bases, 7 bases remained unmatched. CDR3 sequence (DNA): TGTGCCTGGAGCAGACAGGGACGAGATAATTCACCCCTCCACTTT. Encoded protein: CAWSRQGRDNSPLHF.

The chain is built from TRBV4-3 and TRBJ2-6; possible D gene TRBD1, 6 bases. CDR3 length equals 16 residues. From germline, CDR1 is LGHNA and CDR2 YSLEER. Trimming stripped 3 bases from V and 1 base from J, with 10 bases between. CDR3 protein: CASSQETGSGANVLTF. The CDR3 nucleotides read TGCGCCAGCAGCCAGGAAACAGGGTCTGGGGCCAACGTCCTGACTTTC.

The gene calls are TRBV11-2 and TRBJ2-1; D is possibly TRBD1 (6 bases). Trimming pared 2 bases from V and 3 bases from J, leaving 8 bases between. Germline lookup yields CDR1 SGHAT and CDR2 FQNNGV. This CDR3 spans 14 amino acids. The CDR3 sequence is CASSLPQGYNEQFF. In DNA, the CDR3 is TGTGCCAGCAGCTTACCACAGGGCTACAATGAGCAGTTCTTC.

This clone has a single count. The J gene is TRBJ1-3, the V gene TRBV5-1; 9 nucleotides agree with TRBD1. Germline-derived CDR1 and CDR2 are SGHRS and YFSETQ. Germline trimming cut 3 bases from V and 4 bases from J; bases unmatched to any gene: 2. CDR3 length: 14 amino acids. The CDR3 bases are TGCGCCAGCAGCTACAGGGGGCAAGGAAACACCATATATTTT. It translates to CASSYRGQGNTIYF.

The chain recombines TRBV28 with TRBJ2-1; 8 positions match TRBD2. Germline V gene sequence: CDR1 MDHEN, CDR2 SYDVKM. The CDR3 runs 14 residues. After removal of 6 bases from V and 9 bases from J, the junction contained 10 bases not matched to a gene. The CDR3 DNA sequence: TGTGCCAGCAGCCGGCCGGGGGGGCAAAGTGAGCAGTTCTTC. Translating it yields CASSRPGGQSEQFF.

The gene calls are TRBV30 and TRBJ1-5; unclear D gene. V was cut by 0 bases and J by 3 bases, with 9 bases left in between. This CDR3 spans 14 amino acids. CDR1 is GTSNPN and CDR2 is SVGIG in the germline V gene (reference sequence). CDR3: CAWSVWAINQPQHF. The DNA for the CDR3 is TGTGCCTGGAGTGTCTGGGCAATCAATCAGCCCCAGCATTTT.

This chain connects TRBV5-1 to TRBJ2-7; 9 nucleotides align to TRBD1. Per germline, CDR1 SGHRS and CDR2 YFSETQ. V dropped 1 base and J dropped 5; count of bases not matched to a gene: 4. There are 14 residues in the CDR3. CDR3 region: CASSLKGQGHEQYF. CDR3 coding DNA: TGCGCCAGCAGCTTGAAGGGACAGGGACACGAGCAGTACTTC.

This clone has just one count. The chain has TRBV7-9 and TRBJ2-7; D perhaps matches TRBD2 (5 bases). Germline lookup yields CDR1 SEHNR and CDR2 FQNEAQ (reference sequence). V shed 3 bases and J shed 9 bases, with 15 bases lying between them. The length of the CDR3 is 13 residues. The CDR3 protein is CASSFEGLTGQYF. The CDR3 nucleotides are TGTGCCAGCAGCTTCGAGGGCCTAACGGGGCAGTACTTC.

This clone was recorded a few times. The genes are TRBV27 and TRBJ2-7; 7 bases are shared with TRBD1. CDR1 is MNHEY, CDR2 SMNVEV, per germline (reference sequence). The CDR3 loop spans 14 amino acids. V lost 7 bases to trimming and J lost 2 bases; unmatched junction nucleotides: 8. The CDR3 here is CASIFGTVAYEQYF. DNA of the CDR3: TGTGCCAGCATCTTCGGGACAGTAGCCTACGAGCAGTACTTC.

The chain has TRBV27 and TRBJ2-1; TRBD2 agrees at 12 bases. The CDR3 consists of 19 residues. Per germline, CDR1 MNHEY and CDR2 SMNVEV (reference sequence). The V gene end was trimmed by 0 bases and the J gene end by 2 bases; junction bases not matched to a gene: 8. CDR3 DNA sequence: TGTGCCAGCAGTTTATCGAGGGGACTAGCGGGTCTCGCCTACAATGAGCAGTTCTTC. This sequence encodes CASSLSRGLAGLAYNEQFF.

This clone was detected only a few times. The J gene is TRBJ2-2, the V gene TRBV13, with TRBD1 identical over 7 bases. Per the germline V gene, CDR1 is PRHDT and CDR2 is FYEKMQ (reference sequence). The CDR3 length is 16 residues. After removal of 5 bases from V and 5 bases from J, the junction contained 11 bases not matched to a gene. The CDR3 loop is CASSHRQGRGTGELFF. The CDR3 DNA is TGTGCCAGCAGCCACCGACAGGGACGAGGGACCGGGGAGCTGTTTTTT.